These 19 T cell receptor beta chains were sequenced from one sample in a study of T cells in Graves' hyperthyroidism and ophthalmopathy. There were TCR beta CDR3 regions amplified from RNA transcripts. The study used the HTBI primer set for a first-round RT-PCR of the TCR CDR3. A single record per CDR3 protein comes from TCRdb applying MiXCR to the multiplex PCR reads. The data show 140,000 or so distinct CDR3 sequences, approximately 20% seen once. The sequenced sample consisted of blood. The source is a woman between 50 and 59 years old with Graves' hyperthyroidism that later progressed to Graves' ophthalmopathy.

As DNA, the CDR3 is TGCGCCAGCAGCCCGACCGGGACAGGGGGCAATCCAGAGACCCAGTACTTC. Its translation is CASSPTGTGGNPETQYF. This chain connects TRBV5-1 to TRBJ2-5; 12 bases map to TRBD1. With 4 bases clipped from V and 4 bases from J, the junction kept 11 bases outside the gene matches. Germline CDR1 SGHRS, CDR2 YFSETQ. The CDR3 contains 17 residues.

This clonotype was seen at least ten times. CDR3 coding DNA: TGTGCCAGCAGCGTAGCACTCTATGGCTACACCTTC. Protein product: CASSVALYGYTF. The chain uses TRBV5-5 and TRBJ1-2, with D hard to call. CDR1 is SGHKS and CDR2 is YYEKEE in the germline V gene (reference sequence). V was cut by 4 bases and J by 4 bases, with 8 bases left in between. This CDR3 comprises 12 residues.

Points on this clonotype: The CDR3 does not close with the conserved phenylalanine or tryptophan, likely indicating a read error. The CDR3 loop is CASSLTDGGNTIYL. The CDR3 DNA reads TGTGCCAGCAGCCTTACGGATGGTGGAAACACCATATATCTT. The chain joins TRBV3-1 to TRBJ1-3; no definite D call. Trimming stripped 4 bases from V and 3 bases from J, with 10 bases between. CDR3 length equals 14 residues. Germline lookup yields CDR1 LGHDT and CDR2 YNNKEL (reference sequence).

The gene calls are TRBV9 and TRBJ2-2; no firm D call. The V gene's germline CDR1 is SGDLS and CDR2 YYNGEE. Trimming stripped 3 bases from V and 1 base from J, with 7 bases between. The CDR3 is 14 residues long. The CDR3 DNA reads TGTGCCAGCAGCGGATTAAAGAACACCGGGGAGCTGTTTTTT. Its translation: CASSGLKNTGELFF.

The rearrangement joins TRBV5-1 to TRBJ2-3; D possibly corresponds to TRBD2 (5 bases). The V end was cut by 3 bases, the J end by 3 bases, with 17 bases between. The CDR3 is 16 residues long. Germline V gene lookup returns CDR1 SGHRS and CDR2 YFSETQ. The CDR3 reads CASSSEAVGGTDTQYF. The CDR3 nucleotides are TGCGCCAGCAGCTCCGAAGCGGTGGGTGGGACAGATACGCAGTATTTT.

The CDR3 here is CAISERREETQYF. The CDR3 DNA sequence: TGTGCCATCAGTGAAAGGCGGGAAGAGACCCAGTACTTC. V is TRBV10-3 and J is TRBJ2-5, with D possibly matching TRBD2 (5 bases). This CDR3 comprises 13 residues. Deletions cut 3 bases from V and 3 bases from J, with 8 bases between. Germline CDR1 reads ENHRY; CDR2 reads SYGVKD.

This CDR3 is CAISDTSGGEQYF. CDR3 sequence (DNA): TGTGCCATCAGTGATACTAGCGGGGGTGAGCAGTACTTC. The rearrangement uses TRBV10-3 and TRBJ2-1, with TRBD2 matching 11 bases. TRBJ2-7 explains the end of the DNA better; the J call may be wrong. Germline CDR1 ENHRY, CDR2 SYGVKD. This CDR3 is built from 13 residues.

This clonotype was seen ten or more times. The CDR3 protein is CASSPDVRGGYTF. DNA for the CDR3: TGTGCCAGCAGCCCGGACGTGAGGGGCGGCTACACCTTC. V is TRBV11-2 and J is TRBJ1-2; perhaps TRBD1 as D (5 bases). Trimming took 5 bases from V and 8 from J, leaving 15 bases between them. CDR3 length: 13 residues. Looked up from germline, CDR1 is SGHAT and CDR2 is FQNNGV.

At least ten counts were recorded for this clonotype. This rearrangement joins TRBV3-1 to TRBJ2-7; unclear D gene. CDR3 size: 12 residues. From germline, CDR1 is LGHDT and CDR2 YNNKEL (reference sequence). V lost 3 bases and J lost 3, with 6 bases in between. DNA for the CDR3: TGTGCCAGCAGCCACACTTTCTACGAGCAGTACTTC. Its translation: CASSHTFYEQYF.

This clonotype showed up many times. The J gene is TRBJ2-1, the V gene TRBV10-3; weak D call: TRBD2 (5 bases). Trimming cost V 2 bases and J 11 bases, with 22 bases left between them. The length of the CDR3 is 16 residues. From germline, CDR1 is ENHRY and CDR2 SYGVKD. CDR3 nucleotide sequence: TGTGCCATCAGTGAGAGGAGCGGCAACTCCGGATGGAAGCAGTTCTTC. This codes for CAISERSGNSGWKQFF.

This clonotype has at least ten counts. The V and J genes are TRBV6-1 and TRBJ2-3; a possible D gene is TRBD2 (6 bases). CDR3 size: 15 residues. Trimming pared 1 base from V and 3 bases from J, leaving 11 bases between. Per germline, CDR1 MNHNS and CDR2 SASEGT. Here the CDR3 reads CASSEGREGTDTQYF. As DNA, the CDR3 is TGTGCCAGCAGTGAAGGGCGGGAAGGGACAGATACGCAGTATTTT.

The rearrangement uses TRBV12-3 or TRBV12-4 and TRBJ2-7; 9 nucleotides line up with TRBD1. Germline trimming cut 4 bases from V and 7 bases from J; bases unmatched to any gene: 5. The length of the CDR3 is 13 residues. CDR3: CASSYRGLGEQYF. Here the CDR3 DNA reads TGTGCCAGCAGTTACAGGGGGCTAGGGGAGCAGTACTTC.

The table lists this clonotype with many counts. This rearrangement joins TRBV6-2 or TRBV6-3 to TRBJ2-7; D is ambiguous. CDR1 and CDR2 from the germline V gene are MNHEY and SVGEGT. The CDR3 runs 13 residues. V shed 4 bases and J shed 2 bases, with 9 bases lying between them. The CDR3 spells CASSFQTAYEQYF. The CDR3 nucleotides are TGTGCCAGCAGTTTTCAGACTGCCTACGAGCAGTACTTC.

V gene TRBV28 combines with J gene TRBJ1-1; possible D gene TRBD1, 6 bases. V was shortened by 6 bases and J by 7 bases, with 15 bases between the two germline ends. The CDR3 is made up of 13 amino acids. Germline lookup yields CDR1 MDHEN and CDR2 SYDVKM. DNA of the CDR3: TGTGCCAGCAGCCACCTCGGACAGATTGAAGCTTTCTTT. It codes for CASSHLGQIEAFF.

The rearrangement joins TRBV27 to TRBJ2-1; the D gene is possibly TRBD1 (5 bases). The V and J ends lost 5 bases and 6 bases respectively, with 11 bases between them. This CDR3 has 13 amino acids. Germline CDR1 MNHEY, CDR2 SMNVEV (reference sequence). CDR3 sequence: CASSQGPGNEQFF. The DNA of the CDR3 is TGTGCCAGCAGTCAGGGTCCGGGCAATGAGCAGTTCTTC.

The chain uses TRBV20-1 and TRBJ2-7, with 11 bases identical to TRBD2. V was pared by 7 bases and J by 6 bases, with 8 bases of the junction left unmatched. This CDR3 has 13 residues. Germline V gives CDR1 DFQATT, CDR2 SNEGSKA (reference sequence). DNA of the CDR3: TGCAGTGTATATCTAGCGGGGGGAGGCGAGCAGTACTTC. Translated: CSVYLAGGGEQYF.

This clonotype was seen more than once but under ten times. This chain joins TRBV5-6 and TRBJ1-2; TRBD1 is a possible D gene (6 bases). V gave up 3 bases and J gave up 4 bases, with 16 bases separating them. The CDR3 has 15 residues. The V gene's germline CDR1 is SGHDT and CDR2 YYEEEE. The CDR3 loop reads CASSSWRGGSYGYTF. Here the CDR3 DNA reads TGTGCCAGCAGCTCCTGGAGGGGGGGTAGCTATGGCTACACCTTC.

This clonotype was seen repeatedly, ten times or more. The chain is built from TRBV29-1 and TRBJ2-2; the match to TRBD2 covers 7 bases. Germline lookup yields CDR1 SQVTM and CDR2 ANQGSEA. The CDR3 has 12 amino acids. CDR3 sequence reads: CCERENTGELFF. The CDR3 DNA sequence: TGCTGCGAGCGGGAGAACACCGGGGAGCTGTTTTTT.

A remark on this clonotype: With a much larger clone just one base away, this may be a read error. The chain couples TRBV29-1 to TRBJ2-5; weak D call: TRBD1 (8 bases). Germline V CDR1 and CDR2: SQVTM, ANQGSEA. This CDR3 has 14 residues. CDR3 coding DNA: TGCAACGTTGGGGGGGGACAGGCACTAGAGACCCAGTACTTC. Translated, it gives CNVGGGQALETQYF.